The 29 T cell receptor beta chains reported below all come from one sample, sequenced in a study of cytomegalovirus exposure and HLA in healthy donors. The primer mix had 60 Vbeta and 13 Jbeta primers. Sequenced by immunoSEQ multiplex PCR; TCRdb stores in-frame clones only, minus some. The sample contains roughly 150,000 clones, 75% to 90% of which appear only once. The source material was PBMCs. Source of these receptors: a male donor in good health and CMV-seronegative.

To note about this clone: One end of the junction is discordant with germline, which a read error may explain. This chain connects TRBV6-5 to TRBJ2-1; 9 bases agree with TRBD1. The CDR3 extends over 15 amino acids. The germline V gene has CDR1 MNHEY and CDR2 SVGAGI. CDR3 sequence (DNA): TGTGCCATCAGTGTTGGGACAGGGAGCTCCAATGAGCAGTTCTTC. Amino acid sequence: CAISVGTGSSNEQFF.

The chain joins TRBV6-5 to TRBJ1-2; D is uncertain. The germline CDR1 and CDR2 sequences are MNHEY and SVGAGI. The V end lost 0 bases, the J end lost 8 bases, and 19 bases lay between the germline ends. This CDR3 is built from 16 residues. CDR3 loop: CASSYSGFVPVFGYTF. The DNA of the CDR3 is TGTGCCAGCAGTTACTCCGGGTTCGTGCCGGTCTTCGGCTACACCTTC.

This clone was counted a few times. The CDR3 nucleotides read TGTGCCAGCAGTGTCGGGGGAGTGAGGCCTAACTATGGCTACACCTTC. Encoded protein: CASSVGGVRPNYGYTF. The V and J genes are TRBV7-2 and TRBJ1-2; D perhaps matches TRBD1 (5 bases). The germline CDR1 and CDR2 sequences are SGHTA and FQGNSA. The length of the CDR3 is 16 residues. V was shortened by 6 bases and J by 0 bases, with 17 bases between the two germline ends.

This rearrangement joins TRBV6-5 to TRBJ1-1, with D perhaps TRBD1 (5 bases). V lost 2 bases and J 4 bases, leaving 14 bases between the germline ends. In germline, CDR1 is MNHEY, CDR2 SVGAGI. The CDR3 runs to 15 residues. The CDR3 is CASSYVGGEGTEAFF. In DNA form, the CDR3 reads TGTGCCAGCAGTTACGTTGGAGGGGAAGGCACTGAAGCTTTCTTT.

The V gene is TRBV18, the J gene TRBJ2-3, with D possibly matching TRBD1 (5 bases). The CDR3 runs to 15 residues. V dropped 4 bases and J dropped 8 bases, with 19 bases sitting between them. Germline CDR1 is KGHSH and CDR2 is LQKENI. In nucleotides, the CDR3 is TGTGCCAGCTCACTTCAGGTGGACAAATCGGTTACGCAGTATTTT. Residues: CASSLQVDKSVTQYF. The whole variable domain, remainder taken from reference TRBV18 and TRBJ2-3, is NAGVMQNPRHLVRRRGQEARLRCSPMKGHSHVYWYRQLPEEGLKFMVYLQKENIIDESGMPKERFSAEFPKEGPSILRIQQVVRGDSAAYFCASSLQVDKSVTQYFGPGTRLTVL.

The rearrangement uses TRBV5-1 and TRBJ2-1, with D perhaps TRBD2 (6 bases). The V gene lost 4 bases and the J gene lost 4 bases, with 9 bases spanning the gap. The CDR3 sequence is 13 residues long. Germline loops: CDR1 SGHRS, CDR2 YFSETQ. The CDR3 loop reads CASSPGTYNEQFF. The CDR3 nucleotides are TGCGCCAGCAGCCCCGGGACTTACAATGAGCAGTTCTTC.

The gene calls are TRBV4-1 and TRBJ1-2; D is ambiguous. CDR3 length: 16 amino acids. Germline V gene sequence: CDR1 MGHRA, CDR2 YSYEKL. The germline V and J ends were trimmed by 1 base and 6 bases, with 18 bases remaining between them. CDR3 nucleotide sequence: TGCGCCAGCAGCCAAGTTTTGCGGGGAAGATTGGATGGCTACACCTTC. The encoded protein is CASSQVLRGRLDGYTF.

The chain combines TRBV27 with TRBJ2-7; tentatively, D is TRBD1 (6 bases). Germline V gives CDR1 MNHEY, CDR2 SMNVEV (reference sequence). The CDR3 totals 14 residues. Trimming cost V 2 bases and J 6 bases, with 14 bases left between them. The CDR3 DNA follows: TGTGCCAGCAGTTTAAGACAGGTAGGGGCCGAGCAGTACTTC. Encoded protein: CASSLRQVGAEQYF.

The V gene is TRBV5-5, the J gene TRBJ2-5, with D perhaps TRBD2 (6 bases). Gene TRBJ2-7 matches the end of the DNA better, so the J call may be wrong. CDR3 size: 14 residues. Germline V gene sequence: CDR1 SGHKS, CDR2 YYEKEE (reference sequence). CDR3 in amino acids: CASSLLSTAGEQYF. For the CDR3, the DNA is TGTGCCAGCAGCTTGCTTTCGACAGCGGGCGAGCAGTACTTC.

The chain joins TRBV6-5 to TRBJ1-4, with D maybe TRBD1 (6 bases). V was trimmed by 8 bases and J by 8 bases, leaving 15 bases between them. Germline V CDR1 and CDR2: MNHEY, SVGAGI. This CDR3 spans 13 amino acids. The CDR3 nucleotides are TGTGCCAGCGGGGACATCCCTTCGGAAAAACTGTTTTTT. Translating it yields CASGDIPSEKLFF.

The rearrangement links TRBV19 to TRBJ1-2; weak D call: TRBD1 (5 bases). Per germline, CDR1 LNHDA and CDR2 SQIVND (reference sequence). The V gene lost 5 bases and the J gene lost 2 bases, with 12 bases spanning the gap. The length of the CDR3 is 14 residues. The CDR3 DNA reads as TGTGCCAGTAGTGCGACGACAGCAAACTATGGCTACACCTTC. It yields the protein CASSATTANYGYTF.

The CDR3 DNA is TGTGCCAGCAGTTACTCCGGGACAGGGGAGCTAAAGACCCAGTACTTC. It is translated as CASSYSGTGELKTQYF. This rearrangement joins TRBV6-5 to TRBJ2-5; TRBD1 agrees at 10 bases. Germline assignment: CDR1 MNHEY and CDR2 SVGAGI. Unmatched junction bases numbered 7, after V lost 0 bases and J lost 6 bases. The CDR3 covers 16 residues.

CDR3 sequence: CASSQYTEAFF. The CDR3, as DNA: TGTGCCAGTAGTCAGTACACTGAAGCTTTCTTT. J is TRBJ1-1 and V is TRBV19; no reliable D call. V gave up 5 bases and J gave up 3 bases, with 4 bases separating them. The CDR3 has 11 amino acids. From germline, CDR1 is LNHDA and CDR2 SQIVND (reference sequence).

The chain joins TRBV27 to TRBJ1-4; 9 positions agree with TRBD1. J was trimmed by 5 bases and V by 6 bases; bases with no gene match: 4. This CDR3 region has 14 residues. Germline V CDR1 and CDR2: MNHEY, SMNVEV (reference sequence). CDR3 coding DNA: TGTGCCAGCAGCCCGGACAGGGGAAATGAAAAACTGTTTTTT. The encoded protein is CASSPDRGNEKLFF.

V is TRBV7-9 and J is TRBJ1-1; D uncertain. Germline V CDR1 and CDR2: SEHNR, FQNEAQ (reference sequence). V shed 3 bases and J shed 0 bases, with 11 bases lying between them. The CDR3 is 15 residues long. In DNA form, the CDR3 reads TGTGCCAGCAGCTTTGGTGGGCCAATGAACACTGAAGCTTTCTTT. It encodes CASSFGGPMNTEAFF.

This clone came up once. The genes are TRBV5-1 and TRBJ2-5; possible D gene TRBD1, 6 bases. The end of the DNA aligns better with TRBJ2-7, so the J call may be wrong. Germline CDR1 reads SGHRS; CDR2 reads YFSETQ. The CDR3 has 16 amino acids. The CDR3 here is CASSLGGGQSAYEQYF. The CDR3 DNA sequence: TGCGCCAGCAGCTTGGGGGGCGGACAGAGCGCCTACGAGCAGTACTTC.

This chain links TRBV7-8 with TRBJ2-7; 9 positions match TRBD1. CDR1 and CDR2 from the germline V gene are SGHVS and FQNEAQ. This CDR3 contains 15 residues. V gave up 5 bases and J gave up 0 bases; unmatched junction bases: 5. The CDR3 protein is CASSRGQGPSYEQYF. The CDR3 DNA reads TGTGCCAGCAGCCGGGGACAGGGTCCCTCCTACGAGCAGTACTTC. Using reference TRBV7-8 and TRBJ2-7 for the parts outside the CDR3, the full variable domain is GAGVSQSPRYKVAKRGQDVALRCDPISGHVSLFWYQQALGQGPEFLTYFQNEAQLDKSGLPSDRFFAERPEGSVSTLKIQRTQQEDSAVYLCASSRGQGPSYEQYFGPGTRLTVT.

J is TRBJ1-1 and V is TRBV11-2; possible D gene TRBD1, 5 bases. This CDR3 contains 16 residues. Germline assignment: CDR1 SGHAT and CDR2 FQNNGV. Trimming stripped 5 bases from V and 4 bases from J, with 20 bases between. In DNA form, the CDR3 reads TGTGCCAGCAGCCTCGACCGGGTCAGTAGGGGCACTGAAGCTTTCTTT. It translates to CASSLDRVSRGTEAFF.

CDR3 residues: CASSQENIPSNSPLHF. The CDR3 nucleotides read TGCGCCAGCAGCCAAGAAAACATCCCATCAAATTCACCCCTCCACTTT. V is TRBV4-3 and J is TRBJ1-6; D gene unclear. This CDR3 has 16 amino acids. V dropped 0 bases and J dropped 7 bases, with 13 bases sitting between them. In germline, CDR1 is LGHNA, CDR2 YSLEER.

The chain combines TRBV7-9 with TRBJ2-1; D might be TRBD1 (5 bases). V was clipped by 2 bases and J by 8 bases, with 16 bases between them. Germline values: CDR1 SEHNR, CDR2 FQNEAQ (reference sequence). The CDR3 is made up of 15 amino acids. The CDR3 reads CASSLINRRYDEQFF. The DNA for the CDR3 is TGTGCCAGCAGCTTAATCAACAGGCGGTACGATGAGCAGTTCTTC.

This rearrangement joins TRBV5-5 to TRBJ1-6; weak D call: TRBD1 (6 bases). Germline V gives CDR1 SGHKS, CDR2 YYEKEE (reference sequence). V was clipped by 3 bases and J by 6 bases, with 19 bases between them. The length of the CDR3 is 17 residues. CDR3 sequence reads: CASSWELYSRGNSPLHF. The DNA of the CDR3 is TGTGCCAGCAGCTGGGAACTATACTCCAGGGGTAATTCACCCCTCCACTTT.

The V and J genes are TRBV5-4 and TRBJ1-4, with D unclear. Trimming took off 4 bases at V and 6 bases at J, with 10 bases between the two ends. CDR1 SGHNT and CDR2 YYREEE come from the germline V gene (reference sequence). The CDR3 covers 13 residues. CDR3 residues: CASSRVSDEKLFF. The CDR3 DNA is TGTGCCAGCAGCCGGGTATCGGATGAAAAACTGTTTTTT. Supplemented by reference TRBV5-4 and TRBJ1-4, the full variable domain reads ETGVTQSPTHLIKTRGQQVTLRCSSQSGHNTVSWYQQALGQGPQFIFQYYREEENGRGNFPPRFSGLQFPNYSSELNVNALELDDSALYLCASSRVSDEKLFFGSGTQLSVL.

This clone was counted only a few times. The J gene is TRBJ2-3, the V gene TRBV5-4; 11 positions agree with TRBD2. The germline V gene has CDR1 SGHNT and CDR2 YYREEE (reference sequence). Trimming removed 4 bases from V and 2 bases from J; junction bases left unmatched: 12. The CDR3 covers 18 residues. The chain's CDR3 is CASSPASGGRIYTDTQYF. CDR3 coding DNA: TGTGCCAGCAGCCCAGCTAGCGGGGGGAGAATTTACACAGATACGCAGTATTTT.

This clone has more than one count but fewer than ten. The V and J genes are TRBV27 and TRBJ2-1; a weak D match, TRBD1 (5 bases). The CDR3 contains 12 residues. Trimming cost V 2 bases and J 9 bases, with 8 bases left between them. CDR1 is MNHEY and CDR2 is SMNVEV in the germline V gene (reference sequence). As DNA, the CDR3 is TGTGCCAGCAGTTTAAGGGGAAGTGAGCAGTTCTTC. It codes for CASSLRGSEQFF.

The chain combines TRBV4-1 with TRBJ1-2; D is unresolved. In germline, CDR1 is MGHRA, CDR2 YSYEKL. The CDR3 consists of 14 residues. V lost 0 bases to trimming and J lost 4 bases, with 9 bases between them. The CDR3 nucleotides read TGCGCCAGCAGCCAAGATAGCAGAATCTATGGCTACACCTTC. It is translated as CASSQDSRIYGYTF.

CDR3 loop: CASSPPGRGDQPQHF. The CDR3, as DNA: TGTGCCAGCTCACCGCCAGGCAGGGGGGACCAGCCCCAGCATTTT. The chain carries TRBV18 and TRBJ1-5; 7 nucleotides match TRBD1. Germline lookup yields CDR1 KGHSH and CDR2 LQKENI. The CDR3 length is 15 residues. The V and J ends lost 3 bases and 7 bases, in that order; junction bases with no gene match: 9.

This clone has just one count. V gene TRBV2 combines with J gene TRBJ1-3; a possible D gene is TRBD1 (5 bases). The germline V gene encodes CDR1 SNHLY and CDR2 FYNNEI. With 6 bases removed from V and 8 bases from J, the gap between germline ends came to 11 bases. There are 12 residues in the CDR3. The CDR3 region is CASRGPGDTIYF. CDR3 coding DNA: TGTGCCAGCAGGGGGCCGGGGGACACCATATATTTT.

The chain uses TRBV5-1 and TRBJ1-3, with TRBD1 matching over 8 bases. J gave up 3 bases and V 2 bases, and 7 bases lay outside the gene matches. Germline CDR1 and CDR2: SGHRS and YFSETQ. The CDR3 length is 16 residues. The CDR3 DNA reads TGCGCCAGCAGCTTAAGCAGACAGGGGAGTGGAAACACCATATATTTT. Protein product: CASSLSRQGSGNTIYF. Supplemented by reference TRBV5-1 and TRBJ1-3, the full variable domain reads KAGVTQTPRYLIKTRGQQVTLSCSPISGHRSVSWYQQTPGQGLQFLFEYFSETQRNKGNFPGRFSGRQFSNSRSEMNVSTLELGDSALYLCASSLSRQGSGNTIYFGEGSWLTVV.

The CDR3 nucleotides are TGTGCCAGCAGCTCAGGACAGGGAGGCTACACAGATACGCAGTATTTT. This translates into CASSSGQGGYTDTQYF. This chain joins TRBV7-9 and TRBJ2-3; 8 positions match TRBD1. This CDR3 has 16 residues. V lost 4 bases, J lost 2 bases, and 8 bases stayed unmatched. Germline CDR1 SEHNR, CDR2 FQNEAQ (reference sequence).